The entry below describes one T cell receptor (beta chain). This clonotype was recorded at least ten times. What this receptor recognizes is not known. The record has no base qualities; no much larger clone is one base away. This specimen's time point label, per the study, means: patch test 2, 6 weeks after DPC sensitization. The treatment or condition label here, explained by the study, means: therapeutic diphenylcyclopropenone sensitization with weekly scalp DPC. At every patch-test visit, the blood draw took place before the patch test was put on. Eligible patients were aged 18 to 70, diagnosed with alopecia, deemed suitable for DPC therapy, and excluded if pregnant. Total RNA was extracted from unfractionated whole blood that had been collected in Tempus Blood RNA tubes. CDR1 is given as MDHEN and CDR2 as SYDVKM, both from the germline V gene. From its cysteine to its phenylalanine, the CDR3 spans 16 amino acids. Only the CDR3 part of the read is kept: 48 bases, read in frame from the first base. Trimming removed 2 bases from V and 3 bases from J, leaving 16 bases between the germline ends.

This record belongs to a study of human T cells and chemical hapten exposure (dated by TCRdb to about 2021). A note on the overall study: For sensitization, 2% DPC in acetone was applied to an approximately 2 cm by approximately 2 cm area of upper inner arm skin. Throughout the study period of roughly 24 weeks, patients also received therapeutic DPC doses to the scalp every week. Patch testing was performed on the upper back with Finn chambers containing 0.01% DPC, and the patch tests were scored after 6 days according to International Contact Dermatitis Research Group standards. Most of the patients in the cohort were female, and the cohort covered alopecia areata with under or over 50% scalp involvement, alopecia totalis and alopecia universalis. Libraries were combined into a pool for sequencing, and differences in TCR yield between samples came mainly from small differences in library volumes within the pool. This study followed changes in the peripheral blood TCR repertoire in vivo during primary and secondary sensitization of alopecia patients to the hapten diphenylcyclopropenone (DPC). Blood was sampled from patients pre-sensitization (week 0) and at 2, 6 and about 24 weeks after DPC sensitization. Nearly 30 alopecia patients gave blood for TCR sequencing at one to four time points (pre-sensitization, 2, 6 and 24 weeks). Beyond this particular receptor, the publication reports: Significantly more large CDR3 similarity clusters were formed by expanded TCRs than by pre-sensitization or healthy control sets, consistent with antigen-driven responses. A positive correlation was found between the number of PT1 expanded TCRs and patch test score, with significance reached at thresholds 8, 16 and 32 but not 4. The number of TCRs above 1 in 1000 frequency did not change with DPC sensitization; there was no evidence of global repertoire structure alterations. Repeated subsampling changed both the strength of the expansion versus patch-test correlation and the threshold at which the correlation became significant. Because every patient had alopecia, a presumed autoimmune disease, the patients' immune response might differ from that of healthy individuals.

Receptor amplification or capture employed RACE. Sequencing was carried out with a NextSeq 500. During library preparation, unique molecular identifiers were attached to individual cDNA molecules so that TCRs could be counted quantitatively and reproducibly. Each blood RNA sample was used to sequence both TCR alpha and TCR beta chains. Regarding the original processing steps: The median number of TCRs per sample was 85,000 to 100,000, ranging from 23,224 to 690,600. V, J and CDR3 annotation of the TCR reads was performed with the Decombinator software suite. Every sample was subsampled to the same number of TCRs (28,000) for the PS versus PT1 abundance plots. TCRs were defined as expanded if absent before sensitization and observed at least eight times at the 2-week time point. TCRdb handled the public reads itself, with Q25 trimming in fastp and clone calling in MiXCR, and kept productive beta chains. Rows matching on CDR3 protein sequence are summarized as one entry with the most common DNA and genes. The V and J calls and clone size are TCRdb's, not the authors'. The sample yields over 70,000 distinct CDR3 sequences; roughly 12% were counted once. Of the sample, about 1.4% is held by the ten largest clones.

This specimen consisted of whole blood, obtained in connection with sensitization to the hapten diphenylcyclopropenone (DPC). The TCR sequence derives from a young man with alopecia areata. Some clones in this sample may be carry-over from other donors' samples. The chain joins TRBV28 to TRBJ1-2; TRBD1 is a possible D gene, resting on 5 matching bases. The encoded CDR3 is CASSLNRGREDYGYTF. DNA sequence: TGTGCCAGCAGTTTAAATCGTGGCAGGGAGGACTATGGCTACACCTTC.